The clone carrying this T cell receptor beta chain was found once. These data are taken from a study of T cell changes during pregnancy in multiple sclerosis. The method was immunoSEQ multiplex PCR; TCRdb's version includes in-frame clones alone and lacks a portion of them. The sample includes approximately 90,000 clones, about 93% of them seen just once. Per germline, CDR1 SGHAT and CDR2 FQNNGV. Germline trimming cut 0 bases from V and 8 bases from J; bases unmatched to any gene: 1. The CDR3 consists of 13 residues. The clonotype originates from a female donor with multiple sclerosis, enrolled in a pregnancy study. The chain links TRBV11-2 to TRBJ2-1; 7 bases are a match to TRBD2. The sequencing here drew on peripheral blood, taken in the third trimester of pregnancy. The CDR3 coding sequence is TGTGCCAGCAGCTTAGAGCTAGCGGATGAGCAGTTCTTC. This gives the protein CASSLELADEQFF.